The T cell receptor (beta chain) under discussion was sequenced for a study of control samples from healthy donors and cancer patients (TCRdb year 2020). The germline V gene gives CDR1 as MDHEN and CDR2 as SYDVKM. The CDR3 contains 14 residues, cysteine and phenylalanine counted. Only the CDR3 DNA is retained, 42 bases long and in frame from the first base. V is shortened by 2 bases, J by 4 bases, and the region joining them spans 9 bases. Of note for this clone: No antigen is known for it. One base away there is no much larger clone; base qualities are not given.

The library was built by means of the immunoSEQ multiplex PCR assay. Not all clones reach the TCRdb copy of this immuneACCESS table, which keeps in-frame sequences only. Checked studies attribute under half of the gap to unresolved V genes and leave the rest unexplained. Within this sample are 70,000 to 80,000 clones, with roughly 90% of them counted one time only. About 9.5% of the sample is held by the ten biggest clonotypes. Sequencing was carried out using PBMCs. The TCR originated in a woman aged 50 to 60 with colorectal cancer. The rearranged chain carries TRBV28 and TRBJ1-5; a tentative D call is TRBD1 (5 bases match). In nucleotides, the sequence is TGTGCCAGCAGTTTACAGGGATTAAATCAGCCCCAGCATTTT. This codes for CASSLQGLNQPQHF.